Presented here are 18 T cell receptor beta chains from one specimen sequenced in a study of Ad26.COV2.S vaccination and SARS-CoV-2 variants (dated by TCRdb to about 2021). Libraries were made using the immunoSEQ multiplex PCR assay. TCRdb took over this immuneACCESS table, retaining in-frame rearrangements with V and J assigned. Such tables are incomplete; in checked studies, under half of the missing clones stem from an unresolved V gene, and the remainder is unexplained. The sample table lists over 250,000 clones, 70% to 90% of them with a count of one. About 3.1% of the sample is in the top ten clones. Read against the paper, the sample's treatment or condition label means: about 20 received Ad26.COV2.S at low or high dose, single or two shots; about five received placebo; per-sample allocation not given. For vaccine and placebo recipients, repertoires were sequenced using samples collected on day 63 after the first injection.

The sequencing used peripheral blood, collected in a trial of Ad26.COV2.S vaccine versus placebo. The receptors here all came from a person between 18 and 65 years old who received the Ad26.COV2.S COVID-19 vaccine or a placebo.

The chain joins TRBV7-2 to TRBJ1-1, with unresolved D. Germline V gives CDR1 SGHTA, CDR2 FQGNSA. The CDR3 runs 15 residues. V was pared by 6 bases and J by 2 bases, with 16 bases between. The CDR3: CASRQYGQQNTEAFF. In nucleotides, the CDR3 is TGTGCCAGCAGGCAGTACGGGCAGCAAAACACTGAAGCTTTCTTT.

The chain recombines TRBV6-5 with TRBJ2-7; tentative D call: TRBD1 (6 bases). Germline CDR1 and CDR2: MNHEY and SVGAGI. The CDR3 totals 13 residues. The V and J ends lost 7 bases and 5 bases respectively, with 15 bases between them. The CDR3 DNA is TGTGCCAGCAACGGCCAGGGGAAACACGAGCAGTACTTC. Residues: CASNGQGKHEQYF.

The V gene is TRBV3-1 (or the pseudogene TRBV3-2), the J gene TRBJ2-1; a possible D gene is TRBD2 (6 bases). V lost 0 bases and J 9 bases, leaving 18 bases between the germline ends. The CDR3 extends over 16 amino acids. Germline values: CDR1 LGHDT, CDR2 YNNKEL (reference sequence). The CDR3 DNA is TGTGCCAGCAGCCAAGATAGTAATATCGGGAGAGGTGAGCAGTTCTTC. Translated, it gives CASSQDSNIGRGEQFF.

The chain joins TRBV29-1 to TRBJ2-2; D is undetermined. This CDR3 has 11 amino acids. Trimming removed 3 bases from V and 3 bases from J, with 2 bases in between. Germline-derived CDR1 and CDR2 are SQVTM and ANQGSEA. The chain's CDR3 is CSVDYTGELFF. CDR3 nucleotides: TGCAGCGTTGACTACACCGGGGAGCTGTTTTTT.

The chain has TRBV5-1 and TRBJ2-3, with TRBD2 identical over 14 bases. V was pared by 0 bases and J by 4 bases, with 1 base of the junction left unmatched. This CDR3 comprises 16 residues. Germline CDR1 is SGHRS and CDR2 is YFSETQ. This CDR3 reads CASSLEGLAGADTQYF. CDR3 sequence (DNA): TGCGCCAGCAGCTTGGAGGGACTAGCGGGGGCAGATACGCAGTATTTT.

The chain employs TRBV7-8 and TRBJ2-1, with D unclear. Trimming took 1 base from V and 5 from J, leaving 9 bases between them. Germline CDR1 SGHVS, CDR2 FQNEAQ. The CDR3 is 14 amino acids. CDR3: CASSLGARNNEQFF. The DNA for the CDR3 is TGTGCCAGCAGCTTAGGGGCTCGCAACAATGAGCAGTTCTTC.

This chain connects TRBV5-4 to TRBJ2-2; possible D gene TRBD1, 6 bases. Germline lookup yields CDR1 SGHNT and CDR2 YYREEE (reference sequence). CDR3 length equals 15 residues. The germline V and J ends were trimmed by 4 bases and 3 bases, with 13 bases remaining between them. The CDR3, as DNA: TGTGCCAGCAGCCGGGCAGGGGTTTACACCGGGGAGCTGTTTTTT. Translated: CASSRAGVYTGELFF. The full variable domain, with the rest looked up from reference TRBV5-4 and TRBJ2-2, is ETGVTQSPTHLIKTRGQQVTLRCSSQSGHNTVSWYQQALGQGPQFIFQYYREEENGRGNFPPRFSGLQFPNYSSELNVNALELDDSALYLCASSRAGVYTGELFFGEGSRLTVL.

The rearrangement links TRBV18 to TRBJ2-1, with unresolved D. The CDR3 is 13 amino acids. Germline CDR1 is KGHSH and CDR2 is LQKENI. Trimming stripped 6 bases from V and 7 bases from J, with 13 bases between. The CDR3: CASSLGIGNEQFF. In DNA, the CDR3 is TGTGCCAGCTCCCTAGGAATAGGGAATGAGCAGTTCTTC.

The chain is built from TRBV19 and TRBJ2-3; 8 bases are shared with TRBD1. The CDR3 consists of 13 residues. Per germline, CDR1 LNHDA and CDR2 SQIVND (reference sequence). V was pared by 7 bases and J by 1 base, with 1 base of the junction left unmatched. Here the CDR3 DNA reads TGTGCCAGTAAGGGACAGGGCACAGATACGCAGTATTTT. This encodes CASKGQGTDTQYF.

DNA of the CDR3: TGTGCCACCAGCAGAGATAAAATTTTTGGGGACTCCCTAGGTAATGAGCAGTTCTTC. It codes for CATSRDKIFGDSLGNEQFF. The chain links TRBV15 to TRBJ2-1; tentative D call: TRBD2 (6 bases). The CDR3 is made up of 19 amino acids. The germline V and J ends were trimmed by 0 bases and 7 bases, with 25 bases remaining between them. Germline V gene sequence: CDR1 LNHNV, CDR2 YYDKDF (reference sequence).

V and J are TRBV18 and TRBJ1-4; D call uncertain. The germline V gene encodes CDR1 KGHSH and CDR2 LQKENI. Trimming shortened V by 2 bases and J by 0 bases, and 10 bases separated the two germline ends. The CDR3 is 16 residues long. The DNA for the CDR3 is TGTGCCAGCTCACCAGATCAGTATGCAACTAATGAAAAACTGTTTTTT. This codes for CASSPDQYATNEKLFF.

The chain couples TRBV6-4 to TRBJ2-3; D call uncertain. The V and J ends lost 2 bases and 0 bases respectively, with 9 bases between them. Germline lookup yields CDR1 MRHNA and CDR2 SNTAGT. This CDR3 comprises 15 residues. The CDR3 sequence is CASSDTPASTDTQYF. The CDR3 coding sequence is TGTGCCAGCAGTGACACCCCTGCCAGCACAGATACGCAGTATTTT.

The chain combines TRBV5-1 with TRBJ1-5, with 9 nucleotides matching TRBD1. CDR3 size: 15 residues. The germline gives CDR1 SGHRS, CDR2 YFSETQ. V trimming: 5 bases; J trimming: 1 base; junction bases outside the gene matches: 4. The CDR3 nucleotides read TGCGCCAGCAGGGCCGGGACAGGGAGCAATCAGCCCCAGCATTTT. Translation gives CASRAGTGSNQPQHF.

The chain carries TRBV28 and TRBJ1-6, with D maybe TRBD1 (5 bases). With 7 bases removed from V and 13 bases from J, the gap between germline ends came to 23 bases. This CDR3 has 15 amino acids. CDR1 MDHEN and CDR2 SYDVKM come from the germline V gene. CDR3 DNA: TGTGCCAGCACGTTATGGGGGAGAGGGTCAGTCCCCCTCCACTTT. It translates to CASTLWGRGSVPLHF.

The chain carries TRBV6-6 and TRBJ2-1; D unresolved. Trimming took off 2 bases at V and 9 bases at J, with 5 bases between the two ends. The CDR3 has 11 residues. In germline, CDR1 is MNHNY, CDR2 SVGAGI (reference sequence). For the CDR3, the DNA is TGTGCCAGCAGTTACCGCCTTGAGCAGTTCTTC. Its protein is CASSYRLEQFF.

The chain is built from TRBV7-2 and TRBJ1-1; a possible D gene is TRBD1 (5 bases). This CDR3 has 13 amino acids. Trimming left V 0 bases short and J 5 bases short, with 7 bases between. CDR1 SGHTA and CDR2 FQGNSA come from the germline V gene. The CDR3, as DNA: TGTGCCAGCAGCTTAGCCCGGGGGACTGAAGCTTTCTTT. Residues: CASSLARGTEAFF.

This chain joins TRBV6-5 and TRBJ2-7, with 8 bases identical to TRBD1. The CDR3 runs to 14 residues. J was trimmed by 2 bases and V by 5 bases; bases with no gene match: 5. Germline-derived CDR1 and CDR2 are MNHEY and SVGAGI. CDR3 DNA sequence: TGTGCCAGCAGTCCCAGACAGGGGCCCTACGAGCAGTACTTC. The encoded protein is CASSPRQGPYEQYF.

V and J are TRBV5-4 and TRBJ1-2, with D maybe TRBD1 (6 bases). The V end was cut by 2 bases, the J end by 4 bases, with 15 bases between. The germline V gene encodes CDR1 SGHNT and CDR2 YYREEE (reference sequence). CDR3 length: 15 residues. The CDR3 is CASSFPTGLSYGYTF. Written as DNA, the CDR3 is TGTGCCAGCAGCTTCCCGACAGGCTTGAGCTATGGCTACACCTTC.